This T cell receptor (beta chain) was captured in a study of shared clonotypes between healthy human individuals. The CDR3 is 15 amino acids. The germline V and J ends were trimmed by 5 bases and 7 bases, with 17 bases remaining between them. CDR1 SGHAT and CDR2 FQNNGV come from the germline V gene. This was a deep-level run. Sequencing used immunoSEQ multiplex PCR; TCRdb keeps in-frame clones, though not all of them. Of fewer than 550,000 clones in the sample, 60% to 80% are singletons; the top ten hold about 12%. This TCR was recovered from a woman aged 40 to 49 in good health. Some clones in this sample may be carry-over from other donors' samples. The chain is built from TRBV11-2 and TRBJ1-4; D is perhaps TRBD1 (5 bases). Sequencing used PBMCs. The CDR3 DNA sequence: TGTGCCAGCAGCCAGTACGGGACGATCGGTGAAAAACTGTTTTTT. This gives the protein CASSQYGTIGEKLFF.